This T cell receptor beta chain was identified during a study of identical twins. One entry per CDR3 protein results from TCRdb running MiXCR on the 5' RACE reads. The sample lists hundreds of thousands of distinct CDR3 sequences; 15% to 20% were seen once. The CDR3 covers 16 residues. V was pared by 7 bases and J by 2 bases, with 18 bases between. Germline V lookup: CDR1 KGHSH, CDR2 LQKENI. These data were also filed under a second study, of T cells expressing NK-cell markers.

This clonotype was obtained from a woman younger than 35 in good health. What was sequenced was PBMCs. The J gene is TRBJ1-3, the V gene TRBV18; D not resolved. CDR3 DNA: TGTGCCAGCTTCACTTGGGGAGAGAGAGCTGGAAACACCATATATTTT. Its protein product is CASFTWGERAGNTIYF.